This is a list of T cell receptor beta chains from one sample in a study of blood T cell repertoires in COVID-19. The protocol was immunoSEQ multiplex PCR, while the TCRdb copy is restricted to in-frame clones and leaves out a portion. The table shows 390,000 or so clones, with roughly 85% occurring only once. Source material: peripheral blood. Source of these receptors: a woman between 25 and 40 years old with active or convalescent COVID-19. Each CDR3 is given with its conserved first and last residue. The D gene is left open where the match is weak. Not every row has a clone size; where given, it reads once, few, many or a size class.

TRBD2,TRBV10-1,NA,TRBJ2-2,TGCGCCAGCAGCAGCGGGGAAGGCACCGGGGAGCTGTTTTTT,CASSSGEGTGELFF
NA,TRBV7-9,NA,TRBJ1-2,TGTGCCAGCAGCCCCGGGGGGCAGATTTCTAACTATGGCTACACCTTC,CASSPGGQISNYGYTF
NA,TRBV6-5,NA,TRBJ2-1,TGTGCCAGCAGAAGACAGAGACGGGACAATGAGCAGTTCTTC,CASRRQRRDNEQFF
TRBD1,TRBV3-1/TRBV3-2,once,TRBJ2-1,TGTGCCAGCAGCCAAGATTTTGGGACAGTCAGGAGTCGGGAGCAGTTCTTC,CASSQDFGTVRSREQFF
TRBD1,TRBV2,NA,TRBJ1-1,TGTGCCAGCCGGGGACAGATGAACACTGAAGCTTTCTTT,CASRGQMNTEAFF
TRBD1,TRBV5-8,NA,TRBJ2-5,TGTGCCAGCAGCGTGGACAGGGAGGAGACCCAGTACTTC,CASSVDREETQYF
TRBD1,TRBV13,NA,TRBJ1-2,TGTGCCAGCAGCCTACAGGGGGCGGCGAATCATGGCTACACCTTC,CASSLQGAANHGYTF
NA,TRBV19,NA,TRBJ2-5,TGTGCCAGTAGTAAATTCGGTCAAGAGACCCAGTACTTC,CASSKFGQETQYF
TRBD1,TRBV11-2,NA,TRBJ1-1,TGTGCCAGCAGTCCTACAGGGGGCACTGAAGCTTTCTTT,CASSPTGGTEAFF
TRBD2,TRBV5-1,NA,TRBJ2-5,TGCGCCAGCAGCTTGGTGCTAGCGGGGCAAGAGACCCAGTACTTC,CASSLVLAGQETQYF
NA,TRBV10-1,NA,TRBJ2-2,TGCGCCAGCAGTGAGTCGCACACCGTGAAGTCCGGGGAGCTGTTTTTT,CASSESHTVKSGELFF
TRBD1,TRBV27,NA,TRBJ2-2,TGTGCCAGCAGTTTACCCATACACAGGGGCCCCGGGGAGCTGTTTTTT,CASSLPIHRGPGELFF
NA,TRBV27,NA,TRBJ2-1,TGTGCCAGCAGTTCCCCAGGGGATAGGGGCTACAATGAGCAGTTCTTC,CASSSPGDRGYNEQFF
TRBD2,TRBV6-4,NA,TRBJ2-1,TGTGCCAGCAGCTGGACTAGCGGGGACTACAATGAGCAGTTCTTC,CASSWTSGDYNEQFF
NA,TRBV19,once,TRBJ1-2,TGTGCCAGTAGACCGACAACTAACTATGGCTACACCTTC,CASRPTTNYGYTF
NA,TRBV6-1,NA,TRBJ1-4,TGTGCCAGCAGTGAGAGTAAACTCAGGGGCGAAAAACTGTTTTTT,CASSESKLRGEKLFF
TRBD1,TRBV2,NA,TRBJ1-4,TGTGCCAGCAGGATGCGACAGGGGGCGGCTGAAAAACTGTTTTTT,CASRMRQGAAEKLFF
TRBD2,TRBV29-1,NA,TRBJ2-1,TGCAGCGTTGGGGATGGACTAGCGAATGAGCAGTTCTTC,CSVGDGLANEQFF
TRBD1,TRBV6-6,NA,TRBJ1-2,TGTGCCAGCACAAGTGGACAGGCATCGGCCTATGGCTACACCTTC,CASTSGQASAYGYTF
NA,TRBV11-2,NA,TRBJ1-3,TGTGCCAGCAGCTTATCTCTCGGAAACACCATATATTTT,CASSLSLGNTIYF
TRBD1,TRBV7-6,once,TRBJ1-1,TGTGCCAGCTTACGACAGGGTGGCACTGAAGCTTTCTTT,CASLRQGGTEAFF
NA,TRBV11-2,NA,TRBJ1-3,TGTGCCAACCGGAGTTCCTCTGGAAACACCATATATTTT,CANRSSSGNTIYF
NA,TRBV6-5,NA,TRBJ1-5,TGTGCCAGCAAGCAGGGATATAGCAATCAGCCCCAGCATTTT,CASKQGYSNQPQHF
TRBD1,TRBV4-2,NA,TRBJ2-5,TGTGCCAGCAGCCAAATACAGGGGTCGGGGACCCAGTACTTC,CASSQIQGSGTQYF
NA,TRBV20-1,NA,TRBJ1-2,TGCAGTGCTAGTTTATGGGACACTAACTATGGCTACACCTTC,CSASLWDTNYGYTF
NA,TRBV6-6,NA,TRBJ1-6,TGTGCCAGCAGACTCCGGGATTCACATAATTCACCCCTCCACTTT,CASRLRDSHNSPLHF
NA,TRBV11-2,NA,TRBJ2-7,TGTGCCAGCAGCTTAGTGGAGGGGACAGCCCACGAGCAGTACTTC,CASSLVEGTAHEQYF
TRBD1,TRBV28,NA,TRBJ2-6,TGTGCCAGCAGGTTGACAGGGGCCTCCTCTGGGGCCAACGTCCTGACTTTC,CASRLTGASSGANVLTF
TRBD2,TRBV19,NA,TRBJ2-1,TGTGCCAGTAGTAGAGTAACTAGCGGTTCTAATTCCAATGAGCAGTTCTTC,CASSRVTSGSNSNEQFF